A single count supports the clone carrying this T cell receptor (beta chain). The antigen is unknown. Genomic DNA acted as the template from which TCR beta VDJ combination and CDR3 sequence profiling were carried out. TCRdb passed the reads through MiXCR, listing each CDR3 protein once. The data show about 180,000 distinct CDR3 sequences, around 48% seen once. CDR3 length: 13 residues. Per the germline V gene, CDR1 is ENHRY and CDR2 is SYGVKD. Deletions cut 5 bases from V and 0 bases from J, with 8 bases between. This record belongs to a study of CD8+CD57+ T cells in acquired aplastic anemia. Patients included in sequencing had previously demonstrated CD8+CD57+ cell expansion by flow cytometry. Broader study findings: Patients and controls were found to share around 30 CD8+ CDR3 sequences.

This chain connects TRBV10-3 to TRBJ2-7; no clear D gene. Sequenced: sorted CD4+, CD8+, or CD8+CD57+ T cells (not recorded which) from PBMCs. The receptor's source is a human donor with aplastic anemia. The DNA of the CDR3 is TGTGCCATCAGTCGACTGGACTCCTACGAGCAGTACTTC. Translation gives CAISRLDSYEQYF.